This T cell receptor beta chain was found in a study of cytomegalovirus exposure and HLA in healthy donors. About the research overall: An earlier analysis identified 117 million unique TCR beta sequences in 150 million to 200 million T cells.

Trimming at V came to 5 bases and at J to 9 bases, leaving 12 bases not matched to a gene. The CDR3 covers 15 residues. The V gene's germline CDR1 is SNHLY and CDR2 FYNNEI. PCR involved 60 Vbeta and 13 Jbeta primers. Profiled with immunoSEQ multiplex PCR; TCRdb holds only in-frame clones, not every one. Here the sample spans just over 150,000 clones, about 85% being singletons. This TCR was recovered from a woman between 18 and 30 years old in good health and CMV-seronegative. Sequenced input: PBMCs. The chain is built from TRBV2 and TRBJ2-1, with 8 bases aligning to TRBD2. CDR3 nucleotides: TGTGCCAGCAGTCGGGAGGGAGGCCCAGAGATTGAGCAGTTCTTC. This sequence encodes CASSREGGPEIEQFF.